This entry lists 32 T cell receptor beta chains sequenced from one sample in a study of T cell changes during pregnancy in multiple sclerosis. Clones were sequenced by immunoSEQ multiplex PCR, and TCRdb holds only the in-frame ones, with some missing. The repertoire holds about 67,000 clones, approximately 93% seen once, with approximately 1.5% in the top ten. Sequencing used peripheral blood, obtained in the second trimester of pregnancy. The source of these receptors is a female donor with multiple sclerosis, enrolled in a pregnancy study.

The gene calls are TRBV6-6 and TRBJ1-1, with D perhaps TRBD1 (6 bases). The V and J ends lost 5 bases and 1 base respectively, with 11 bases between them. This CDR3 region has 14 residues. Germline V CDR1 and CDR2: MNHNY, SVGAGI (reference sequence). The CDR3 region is CASSPTQGNTEAFF. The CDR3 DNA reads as TGTGCCAGCAGTCCGACACAGGGGAACACTGAAGCTTTCTTT.

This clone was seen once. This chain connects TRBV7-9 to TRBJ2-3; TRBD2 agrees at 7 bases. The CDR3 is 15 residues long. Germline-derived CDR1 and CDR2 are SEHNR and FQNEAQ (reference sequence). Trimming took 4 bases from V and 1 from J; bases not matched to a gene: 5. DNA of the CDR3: TGTGCCAGCAGCTCCGGGGGGATCGGCACAGATACGCAGTATTTT. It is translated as CASSSGGIGTDTQYF. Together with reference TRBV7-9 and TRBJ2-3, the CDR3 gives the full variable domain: DTGVSQNPRHKITKRGQNVTFRCDPISEHNRLYWYRQTLGQGPEFLTYFQNEAQLEKSRLLSDRFSAERPKGSFSTLEIQRTEQGDSAMYLCASSSGGIGTDTQYFGPGTRLTVL.

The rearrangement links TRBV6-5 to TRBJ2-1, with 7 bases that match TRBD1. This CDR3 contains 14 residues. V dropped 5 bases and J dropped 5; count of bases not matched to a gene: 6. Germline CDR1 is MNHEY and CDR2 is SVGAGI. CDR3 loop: CASSLGTENNEQFF. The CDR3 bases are TGTGCCAGCAGTCTAGGGACAGAAAACAATGAGCAGTTCTTC.

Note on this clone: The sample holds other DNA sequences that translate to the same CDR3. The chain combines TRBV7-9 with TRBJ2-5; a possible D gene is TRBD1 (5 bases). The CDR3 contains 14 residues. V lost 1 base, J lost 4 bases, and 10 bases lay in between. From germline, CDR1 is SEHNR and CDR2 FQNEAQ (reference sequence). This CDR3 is CASSLVTGVETQYF. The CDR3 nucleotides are TGTGCCAGCAGCTTAGTAACAGGTGTAGAGACCCAGTACTTC. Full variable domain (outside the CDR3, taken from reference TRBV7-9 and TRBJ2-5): DTGVSQNPRHKITKRGQNVTFRCDPISEHNRLYWYRQTLGQGPEFLTYFQNEAQLEKSRLLSDRFSAERPKGSFSTLEIQRTEQGDSAMYLCASSLVTGVETQYFGPGTRLLVL.

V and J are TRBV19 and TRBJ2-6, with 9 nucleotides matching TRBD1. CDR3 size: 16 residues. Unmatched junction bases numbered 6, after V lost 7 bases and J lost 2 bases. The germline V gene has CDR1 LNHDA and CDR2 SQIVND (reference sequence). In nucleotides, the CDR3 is TGTGCCAGTATTCCAACAGGGGGCACTGGGGCCAACGTCCTGACTTTC. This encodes CASIPTGGTGANVLTF.

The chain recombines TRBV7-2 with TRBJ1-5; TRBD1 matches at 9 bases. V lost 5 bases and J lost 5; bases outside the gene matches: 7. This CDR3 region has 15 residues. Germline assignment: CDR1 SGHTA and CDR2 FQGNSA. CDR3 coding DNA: TGTGCCAGCAGCAAGACAGGGGGTTTGTATCAGCCCCAGCATTTT. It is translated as CASSKTGGLYQPQHF.

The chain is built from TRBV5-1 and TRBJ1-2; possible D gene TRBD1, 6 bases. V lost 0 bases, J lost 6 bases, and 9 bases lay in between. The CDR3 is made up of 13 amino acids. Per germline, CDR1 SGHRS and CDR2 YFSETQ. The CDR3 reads CASSLEYRDGYTF. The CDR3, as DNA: TGCGCCAGCAGCTTGGAGTACAGGGATGGCTACACCTTC.

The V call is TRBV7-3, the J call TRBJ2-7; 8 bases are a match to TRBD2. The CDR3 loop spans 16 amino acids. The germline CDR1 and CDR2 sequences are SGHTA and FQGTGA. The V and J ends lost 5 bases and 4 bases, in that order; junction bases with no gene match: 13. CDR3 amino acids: CASSPAGAGGDYEQYF. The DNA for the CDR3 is TGTGCCAGCAGCCCCGCCGGGGCGGGGGGTGATTACGAGCAGTACTTC.

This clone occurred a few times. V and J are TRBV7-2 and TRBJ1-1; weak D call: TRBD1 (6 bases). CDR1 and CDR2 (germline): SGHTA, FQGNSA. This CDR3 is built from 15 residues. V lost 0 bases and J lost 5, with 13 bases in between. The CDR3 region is CASSLATGRSTEAFF. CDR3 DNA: TGTGCCAGCAGCTTAGCGACAGGAAGATCGACTGAAGCTTTCTTT. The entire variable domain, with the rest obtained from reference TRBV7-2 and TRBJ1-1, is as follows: GAGVSQSPSNKVTEKGKDVELRCDPISGHTALYWYRQSLGQGLEFLIYFQGNSAPDKSGLPSDRFSAERTGGSVSTLTIQRTQQEDSAVYLCASSLATGRSTEAFFGQGTRLTVV.

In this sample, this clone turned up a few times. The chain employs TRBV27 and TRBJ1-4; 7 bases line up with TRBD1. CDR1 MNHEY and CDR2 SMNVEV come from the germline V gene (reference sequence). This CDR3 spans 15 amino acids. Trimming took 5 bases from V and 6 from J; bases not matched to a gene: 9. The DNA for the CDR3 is TGTGCCAGCAGTGACGGGGACAGCCTCGATGAAAAACTGTTTTTT. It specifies CASSDGDSLDEKLFF.

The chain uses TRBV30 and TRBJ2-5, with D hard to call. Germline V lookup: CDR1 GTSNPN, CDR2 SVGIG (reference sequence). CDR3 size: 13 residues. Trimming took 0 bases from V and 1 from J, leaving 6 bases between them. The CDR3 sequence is CAWSVPGQETQYF. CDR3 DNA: TGTGCCTGGAGTGTACCCGGCCAAGAGACCCAGTACTTC.

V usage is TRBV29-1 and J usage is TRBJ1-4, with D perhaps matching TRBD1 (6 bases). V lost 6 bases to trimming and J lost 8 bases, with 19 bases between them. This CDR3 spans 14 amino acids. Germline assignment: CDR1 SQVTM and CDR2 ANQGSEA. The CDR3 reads CSVNRDLTGEKLFF. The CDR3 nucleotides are TGCAGCGTGAACCGGGACCTAACAGGGGAAAAACTGTTTTTT.

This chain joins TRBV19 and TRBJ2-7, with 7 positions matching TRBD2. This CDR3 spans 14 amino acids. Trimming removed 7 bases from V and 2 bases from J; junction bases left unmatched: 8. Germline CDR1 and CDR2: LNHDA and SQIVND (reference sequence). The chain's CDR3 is CASKASGGTYEQYF. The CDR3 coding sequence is TGTGCCAGTAAGGCGTCGGGAGGCACCTACGAGCAGTACTTC.

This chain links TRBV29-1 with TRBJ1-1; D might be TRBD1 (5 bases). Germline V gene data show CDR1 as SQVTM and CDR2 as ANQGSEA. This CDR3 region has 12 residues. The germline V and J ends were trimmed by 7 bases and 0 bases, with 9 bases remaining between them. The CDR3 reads CSAQDMNTEAFF. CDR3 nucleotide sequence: TGCAGCGCTCAGGACATGAACACTGAAGCTTTCTTT.

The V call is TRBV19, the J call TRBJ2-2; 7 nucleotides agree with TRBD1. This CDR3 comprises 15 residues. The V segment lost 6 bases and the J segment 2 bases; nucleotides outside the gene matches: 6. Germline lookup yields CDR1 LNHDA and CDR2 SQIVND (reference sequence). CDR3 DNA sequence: TGTGCCAGTAGCCCTGGGACAGCAAACACCGGGGAGCTGTTTTTT. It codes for CASSPGTANTGELFF.

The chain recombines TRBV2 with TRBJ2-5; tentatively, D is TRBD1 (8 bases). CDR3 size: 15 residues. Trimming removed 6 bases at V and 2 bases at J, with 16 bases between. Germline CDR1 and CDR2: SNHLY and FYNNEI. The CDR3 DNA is TGTGCCAGCAGCAGGACAGGGAGGGCACAAGAGACCCAGTACTTC. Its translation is CASSRTGRAQETQYF.

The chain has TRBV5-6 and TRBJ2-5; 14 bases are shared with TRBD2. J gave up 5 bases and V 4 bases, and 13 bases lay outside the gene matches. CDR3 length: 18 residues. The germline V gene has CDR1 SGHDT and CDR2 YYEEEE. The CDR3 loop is CASSPGTSGSRSGETQYF. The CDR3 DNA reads TGTGCCAGCAGCCCCGGGACTAGCGGGAGCCGGAGTGGGGAGACCCAGTACTTC.

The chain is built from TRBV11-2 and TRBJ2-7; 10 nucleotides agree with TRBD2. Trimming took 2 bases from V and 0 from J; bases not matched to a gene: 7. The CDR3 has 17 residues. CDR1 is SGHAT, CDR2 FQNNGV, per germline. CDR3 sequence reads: CASSLPAPSGGSYEQYF. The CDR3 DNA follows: TGTGCCAGCAGCTTACCGGCCCCTAGCGGGGGCTCCTACGAGCAGTACTTC.

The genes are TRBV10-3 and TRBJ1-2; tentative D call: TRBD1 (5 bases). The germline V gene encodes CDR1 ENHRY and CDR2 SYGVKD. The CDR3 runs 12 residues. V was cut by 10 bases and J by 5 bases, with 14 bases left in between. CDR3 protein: CASRRDRYGYTF. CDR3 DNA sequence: TGTGCCAGCCGCAGGGATAGGTATGGCTACACCTTC.

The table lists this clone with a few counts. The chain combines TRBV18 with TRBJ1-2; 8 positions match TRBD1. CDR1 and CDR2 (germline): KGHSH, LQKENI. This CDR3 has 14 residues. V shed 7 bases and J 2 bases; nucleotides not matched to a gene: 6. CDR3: CASLPDRANYGYTF. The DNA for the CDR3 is TGTGCCAGCTTACCGGACAGGGCCAACTATGGCTACACCTTC.

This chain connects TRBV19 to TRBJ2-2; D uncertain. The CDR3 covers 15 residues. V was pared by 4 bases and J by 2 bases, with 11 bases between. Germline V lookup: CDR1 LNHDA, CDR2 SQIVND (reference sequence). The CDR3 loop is CASSNYALNTGELFF. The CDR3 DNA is TGTGCCAGTAGTAACTATGCGTTAAACACCGGGGAGCTGTTTTTT.

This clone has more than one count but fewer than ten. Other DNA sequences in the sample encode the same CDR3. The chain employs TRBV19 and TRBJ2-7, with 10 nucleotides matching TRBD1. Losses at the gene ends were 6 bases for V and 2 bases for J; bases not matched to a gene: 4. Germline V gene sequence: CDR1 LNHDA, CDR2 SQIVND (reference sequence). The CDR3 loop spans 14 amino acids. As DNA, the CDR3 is TGTGCCAGTAGCCTGACAGGGGGCCCCTACGAGCAGTACTTC. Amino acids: CASSLTGGPYEQYF.

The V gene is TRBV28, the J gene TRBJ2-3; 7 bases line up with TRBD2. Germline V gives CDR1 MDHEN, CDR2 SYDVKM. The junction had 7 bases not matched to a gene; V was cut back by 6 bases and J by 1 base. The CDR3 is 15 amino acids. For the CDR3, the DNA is TGTGCCAGCAGAGGACTAGTAATCCGCACAGATACGCAGTATTTT. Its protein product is CASRGLVIRTDTQYF.

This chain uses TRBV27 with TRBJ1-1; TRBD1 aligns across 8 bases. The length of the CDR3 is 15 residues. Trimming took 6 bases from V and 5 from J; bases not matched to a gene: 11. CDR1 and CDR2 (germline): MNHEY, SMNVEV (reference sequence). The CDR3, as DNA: TGTGCCAGCAGCCTTATACAGGGGGGAGAGACTGAAGCTTTCTTT. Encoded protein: CASSLIQGGETEAFF.

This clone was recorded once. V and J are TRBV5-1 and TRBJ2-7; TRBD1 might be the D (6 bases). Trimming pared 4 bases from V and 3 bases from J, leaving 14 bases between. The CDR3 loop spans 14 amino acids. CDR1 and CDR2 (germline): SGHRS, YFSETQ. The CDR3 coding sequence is TGCGCCAGCAGCCCCGGGCAGGGGCTCTACGAGCAGTACTTC. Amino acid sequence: CASSPGQGLYEQYF.

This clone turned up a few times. CDR3 protein: CAWTTGPRGKLFF. The CDR3 DNA follows: TGTGCCTGGACGACAGGGCCGAGGGGGAAACTGTTTTTT. This rearrangement joins TRBV30 to TRBJ1-4, with 7 nucleotides matching TRBD1. The CDR3 has 13 amino acids. The V gene end was trimmed by 4 bases and the J gene end by 11 bases; junction bases not matched to a gene: 10. Germline V lookup: CDR1 GTSNPN, CDR2 SVGIG (reference sequence).

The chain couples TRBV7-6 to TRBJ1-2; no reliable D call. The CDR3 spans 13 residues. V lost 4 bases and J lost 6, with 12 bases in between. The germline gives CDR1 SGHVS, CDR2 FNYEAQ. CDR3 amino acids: CASSSDGMDGYTF. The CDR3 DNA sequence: TGTGCCAGCAGCTCGGACGGGATGGATGGCTACACCTTC.

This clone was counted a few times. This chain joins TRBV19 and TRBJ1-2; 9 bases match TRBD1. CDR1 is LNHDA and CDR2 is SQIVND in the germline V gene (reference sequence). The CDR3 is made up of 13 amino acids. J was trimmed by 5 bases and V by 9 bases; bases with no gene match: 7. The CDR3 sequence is CASGGQGWYGYTF. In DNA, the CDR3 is TGTGCCAGCGGCGGACAGGGGTGGTATGGCTACACCTTC.

The CDR3 region has the DNA TGCAGCGGAGGGAGGGGCGTGGGGACTAGCGGTTCTCGAGAGCAGTTCTTC. Translated: CSGGRGVGTSGSREQFF. The chain couples TRBV29-1 to TRBJ2-1; 11 bases align to TRBD2. This CDR3 has 17 amino acids. The germline CDR1 and CDR2 sequences are SQVTM and ANQGSEA. Germline trimming cut 7 bases from V and 10 bases from J; bases unmatched to any gene: 21.

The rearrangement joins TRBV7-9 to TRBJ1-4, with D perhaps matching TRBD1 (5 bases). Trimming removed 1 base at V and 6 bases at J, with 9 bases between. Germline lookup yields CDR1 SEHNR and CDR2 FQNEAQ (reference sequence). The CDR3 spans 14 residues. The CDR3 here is CASSLGQGHEKLFF. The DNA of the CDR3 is TGTGCCAGCAGCTTAGGGCAGGGTCATGAAAAACTGTTTTTT.

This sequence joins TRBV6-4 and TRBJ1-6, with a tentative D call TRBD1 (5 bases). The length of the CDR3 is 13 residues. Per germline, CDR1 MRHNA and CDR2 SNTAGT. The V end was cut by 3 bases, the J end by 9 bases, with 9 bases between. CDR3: CASSEGLTSPLHF. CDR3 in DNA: TGTGCCAGCAGTGAGGGGCTAACTTCACCCCTCCACTTT.

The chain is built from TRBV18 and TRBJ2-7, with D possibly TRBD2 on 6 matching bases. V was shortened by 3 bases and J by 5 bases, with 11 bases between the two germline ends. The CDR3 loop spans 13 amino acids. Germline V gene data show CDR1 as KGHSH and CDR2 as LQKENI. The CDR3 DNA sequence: TGTGCCAGCTCACCCAATGGAGGGCACGAGCAGTACTTC. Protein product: CASSPNGGHEQYF.